This passage covers 30 T cell receptor beta chains from one sample sequenced in a study of T cell responses to AZD1222 COVID-19 vaccine. Repertoires were generated with immunoSEQ multiplex PCR, while TCRdb's copy carries only in-frame clones and drops some. The repertoire holds about 56,000 clones, with approximately 84% as singletons. The starting material was peripheral blood, obtained on day 0 of AZD1222 vaccination. The origin of the receptors is an adult in good health.

The chain recombines TRBV15 with TRBJ2-3, with 9 positions matching TRBD1. Germline trimming cut 5 bases from V and 3 bases from J; bases unmatched to any gene: 9. Germline lookup yields CDR1 LNHNV and CDR2 YYDKDF (reference sequence). This CDR3 has 16 residues. The DNA for the CDR3 is TGTGCCACCAGCGCCGTGGGACAGGGAAAGACAGATACGCAGTATTTT. As protein: CATSAVGQGKTDTQYF.

V is TRBV19 and J is TRBJ2-1, with 7 positions matching TRBD2. Germline assignment: CDR1 LNHDA and CDR2 SQIVND (reference sequence). The CDR3 covers 13 residues. Unmatched junction bases numbered 2, after V lost 3 bases and J lost 6 bases. In DNA form, the CDR3 reads TGTGCCAGTAGTATTTCGGGGGGCAATGAGCAGTTCTTC. Amino acids: CASSISGGNEQFF.

This chain links TRBV5-1 with TRBJ2-1; 9 nucleotides line up with TRBD1. With 4 bases clipped from V and 6 bases from J, the junction kept 2 bases outside the gene matches. This CDR3 is built from 13 residues. CDR1 is SGHRS, CDR2 YFSETQ, per germline. CDR3 sequence (DNA): TGCGCCAGCAGCCCGACAGGGGGCAATGAGCAGTTCTTC. Amino acids: CASSPTGGNEQFF.

V gene TRBV5-1 combines with J gene TRBJ2-7; D unclear. V lost 0 bases, J lost 1 base, and 11 bases lay in between. Germline values: CDR1 SGHRS, CDR2 YFSETQ. There are 15 residues in the CDR3. The CDR3 nucleotides read TGCGCCAGCAGCTTGGGAGGTGTAACATCCTACGAGCAGTACTTC. Its translation: CASSLGGVTSYEQYF.

The J gene is TRBJ2-5, the V gene TRBV15; possible D gene TRBD2, 5 bases. V lost 1 base to trimming and J lost 5 bases, with 20 bases between them. CDR3 length: 17 amino acids. Per germline, CDR1 LNHNV and CDR2 YYDKDF (reference sequence). As DNA, the CDR3 is TGTGCCACCAGCAGAGGGCTTGGATATGACTCGGGGGAGACCCAGTACTTC. Translated: CATSRGLGYDSGETQYF.

The chain has TRBV7-9 and TRBJ2-3; D is perhaps TRBD2 (6 bases). V lost 1 base, J lost 6 bases, and 14 bases lay in between. This CDR3 has 15 amino acids. Looked up from germline, CDR1 is SEHNR and CDR2 is FQNEAQ (reference sequence). For the CDR3, the DNA is TGTGCCAGCAGCTTAGGCGTCAGGGCGGGGGATACGCAGTATTTT. Protein sequence: CASSLGVRAGDTQYF.

This clone has a handful of counts. V is TRBV7-8 and J is TRBJ2-7; no firm D call. The germline CDR1 and CDR2 sequences are SGHVS and FQNEAQ. Trimming took 9 bases from V and 7 from J, leaving 13 bases between them. This CDR3 comprises 11 residues. The CDR3 loop reads CASSRRIEQYF. DNA for the CDR3: TGTGCCAGTAGTCGTAGGATAGAGCAGTACTTC.

This chain links TRBV19 with TRBJ1-1; the D gene is possibly TRBD1 (5 bases). V was clipped by 3 bases and J by 4 bases, with 15 bases between them. The CDR3 is 15 residues long. From germline, CDR1 is LNHDA and CDR2 SQIVND (reference sequence). The CDR3 DNA reads TGTGCCAGTAGTATGTTAGGGGAGTCGGGCACTGAAGCTTTCTTT. Residues: CASSMLGESGTEAFF.

The J gene is TRBJ2-1, the V gene TRBV4-2; 11 nucleotides match TRBD2. The CDR3 consists of 17 residues. Germline V gene sequence: CDR1 LGHNA, CDR2 YNFKEQ. V was pared by 3 bases and J by 7 bases, with 11 bases of the junction left unmatched. CDR3 DNA: TGTGCCAGCAGCCAGCGACCAGTAGCGGGAGGGCCAAATGAGCAGTTCTTC. This sequence encodes CASSQRPVAGGPNEQFF.

This chain links TRBV6-5 with TRBJ2-3, with a possible D match to TRBD2 (5 bases). V lost 3 bases and J 6 bases, leaving 13 bases between the germline ends. The CDR3 has 14 residues. Germline V gene sequence: CDR1 MNHEY, CDR2 SVGAGI. Here the CDR3 DNA reads TGTGCCAGCAGTTATCAAGAGGGATTTGATACGCAGTATTTT. It codes for CASSYQEGFDTQYF.

This clone was recorded once. The genes are TRBV19 and TRBJ2-6; D unclear. Looked up from germline, CDR1 is LNHDA and CDR2 is SQIVND (reference sequence). Trimming shortened V by 1 base and J by 0 bases, and 4 bases separated the two germline ends. The CDR3 runs to 15 residues. The CDR3 is CASSIGISGANVLTF. The CDR3 DNA reads TGTGCCAGTAGTATAGGGATCTCTGGGGCCAACGTCCTGACTTTC.

The rearrangement links TRBV5-1 to TRBJ2-7; D gene uncertain. Germline-derived CDR1 and CDR2 are SGHRS and YFSETQ. The CDR3 totals 12 residues. Between the trimmed V and J ends, which lost 3 bases and 6 bases, there was a span of 10 bases. In DNA form, the CDR3 reads TGCGCCAGCAGCTCCAACTCAGTCGAGCAGTACTTC. This gives the protein CASSSNSVEQYF.

The V gene is TRBV6-5, the J gene TRBJ1-6, with TRBD1 matching over 7 bases. This CDR3 contains 16 residues. From germline, CDR1 is MNHEY and CDR2 SVGAGI. The trim removed 4 bases at V and 10 bases at J, leaving 13 bases unmatched. The CDR3 DNA follows: TGTGCCAGCAGTTGGTTCCGGGACAGTAATACGTCACCCCTCCACTTT. It specifies CASSWFRDSNTSPLHF.

The chain carries TRBV28 and TRBJ2-1; the D is unclear. Germline CDR1 reads MDHEN; CDR2 reads SYDVKM. The CDR3 is 15 residues long. V was trimmed by 3 bases and J by 5 bases, leaving 14 bases between them. In DNA form, the CDR3 reads TGTGCCAGCAGTTTGCCCAGCCGATCAAACAATGAGCAGTTCTTC. It yields the protein CASSLPSRSNNEQFF.

V usage is TRBV19 and J usage is TRBJ2-7, with D perhaps matching TRBD2 (5 bases). The germline V gene encodes CDR1 LNHDA and CDR2 SQIVND (reference sequence). Trimming removed 6 bases from V and 4 bases from J, with 13 bases in between. The CDR3 runs 13 residues. In nucleotides, the CDR3 is TGTGCCAGTAGACCCTCTGGGAGTTACGAGCAGTACTTC. Amino acid sequence: CASRPSGSYEQYF.

The chain recombines TRBV28 with TRBJ2-3; 9 nucleotides line up with TRBD2. V shed 4 bases and J 4 bases; nucleotides not matched to a gene: 18. The CDR3 has 19 residues. Germline CDR1 and CDR2: MDHEN and SYDVKM. CDR3 bases: TGTGCCAGCAGTTCGAACTGGTTGGGGGCGGGAGGGCGCGCAGATACGCAGTATTTT. Amino acid sequence: CASSSNWLGAGGRADTQYF.

This sequence joins TRBV10-3 and TRBJ1-4; TRBD1 aligns across 7 bases. Trimming removed 5 bases from V and 4 bases from J; junction bases left unmatched: 7. CDR1 and CDR2 (germline): ENHRY, SYGVKD. The CDR3 runs 15 residues. The CDR3 nucleotides are TGTGCCATCAGTAAATCGGGACAGCATAATGAAAAACTGTTTTTT. Encoded protein: CAISKSGQHNEKLFF.

This chain joins TRBV29-1 and TRBJ2-7, with D perhaps matching TRBD1 (5 bases). Germline CDR1 and CDR2: SQVTM and ANQGSEA. This CDR3 comprises 13 residues. Trimming removed 6 bases at V and 3 bases at J, with 15 bases between. CDR3 sequence (DNA): TGCAGCGTCCAAAAGGCCGACAGCTACGAGCAGTACTTC. It encodes CSVQKADSYEQYF.

V is TRBV7-2 and J is TRBJ2-7; D is unresolved. V dropped 1 base and J dropped 5 bases, with 12 bases sitting between them. CDR1 is SGHTA and CDR2 is FQGNSA in the germline V gene. This CDR3 contains 14 residues. CDR3 nucleotide sequence: TGTGCCAGCAGCTTAGGTTTGGGCAGTAACGAGCAGTACTTC. Residues: CASSLGLGSNEQYF.

The chain links TRBV3-1 (or the pseudogene TRBV3-2) to TRBJ2-7; unclear D gene. This CDR3 comprises 14 residues. Germline CDR1 reads LGHDT; CDR2 reads YNNKEL (reference sequence). The V and J ends lost 0 bases and 2 bases respectively, with 8 bases between them. The CDR3 bases are TGTGCCAGCAGCCAAGATTTGGGTACCTACGAGCAGTACTTC. Translation: CASSQDLGTYEQYF.

V is TRBV27 and J is TRBJ2-3; D possibly corresponds to TRBD2 (5 bases). V was pared by 5 bases and J by 4 bases, with 19 bases between. The germline V gene encodes CDR1 MNHEY and CDR2 SMNVEV (reference sequence). This CDR3 is built from 16 residues. The CDR3 nucleotides are TGTGCCAGCAGTAGCCTACTAGGGAGTTTCGCAGATACGCAGTATTTT. Its translation: CASSSLLGSFADTQYF.

This chain links TRBV15 with TRBJ2-6; no reliable D call. The CDR3 is 14 amino acids. Germline values: CDR1 LNHNV, CDR2 YYDKDF (reference sequence). With 0 bases removed from V and 0 bases from J, the gap between germline ends came to 0 bases. Here the CDR3 reads CATSRDSGANVLTF. The CDR3 bases are TGTGCCACCAGCAGAGACTCTGGGGCCAACGTCCTGACTTTC.

V is TRBV27 and J is TRBJ2-7; unclear D gene. The CDR3 consists of 17 residues. Germline V gene lookup returns CDR1 MNHEY and CDR2 SMNVEV (reference sequence). Between the trimmed V and J ends, which lost 4 bases and 0 bases, there was a span of 19 bases. The CDR3 protein is CASSSASLGKVSYEQYF. For the CDR3, the DNA is TGTGCCAGCAGTTCTGCCTCGTTGGGTAAAGTCTCCTACGAGCAGTACTTC.

The chain couples TRBV30 to TRBJ1-1, with D possibly TRBD1 on 5 matching bases. Per germline, CDR1 GTSNPN and CDR2 SVGIG (reference sequence). This CDR3 has 14 residues. The V gene lost 8 bases and the J gene lost 2 bases, with 18 bases spanning the gap. CDR3 coding DNA: TGTGCCGGCATTGCAGGGTCGGGAAACACTGAAGCTTTCTTT. It is translated as CAGIAGSGNTEAFF.

By sample share, this clone is medium-sized. CDR3 protein: CASSLGRGGRDQETQYF. The DNA for the CDR3 is TGTGCCAGCAGCTTAGGAAGGGGCGGGAGGGACCAAGAGACCCAGTACTTC. The chain has TRBV7-2 and TRBJ2-5; 9 bases agree with TRBD2. The CDR3 totals 17 residues. Germline CDR1 SGHTA, CDR2 FQGNSA. V lost 1 base, J lost 0 bases, and 6 bases stayed unmatched.

This chain connects TRBV7-3 to TRBJ1-1, with a weak D call TRBD1 (6 bases). With 4 bases removed from V and 1 base from J, the gap between germline ends came to 7 bases. Germline V gives CDR1 SGHTA, CDR2 FQGTGA. This CDR3 has 13 amino acids. The CDR3 DNA is TGTGCCAGCAGCTGGACAGAGAACACTGAAGCTTTCTTT. This codes for CASSWTENTEAFF.

J is TRBJ1-2 and V is TRBV6-5; D remains unclear. This CDR3 spans 13 amino acids. V dropped 6 bases and J dropped 0 bases, with 8 bases sitting between them. Germline assignment: CDR1 MNHEY and CDR2 SVGAGI. This chain's CDR3 is CASRPDPNYGYTF. CDR3 in DNA: TGTGCCAGCAGGCCGGATCCTAACTATGGCTACACCTTC.

The J gene is TRBJ2-3, the V gene TRBV28; 8 bases are a match to TRBD1. Germline V gene sequence: CDR1 MDHEN, CDR2 SYDVKM. The CDR3 is made up of 14 amino acids. After removal of 6 bases from V and 3 bases from J, the junction contained 5 bases not matched to a gene. The CDR3 is CASSKDRETDTQYF. The CDR3, as DNA: TGTGCCAGCAGCAAGGACAGGGAGACAGATACGCAGTATTTT.

This chain joins TRBV27 and TRBJ2-4, with 10 bases fitting TRBD2. The CDR3 has 16 amino acids. CDR1 MNHEY and CDR2 SMNVEV come from the germline V gene (reference sequence). V shed 6 bases and J 7 bases; nucleotides not matched to a gene: 12. Written as DNA, the CDR3 is TGTGCCAGCAGCCCCACCCTAGCGGGAGTCCTGAACATTCAGTACTTC. Its protein product is CASSPTLAGVLNIQYF.

This clone was observed a handful of times. The genes are TRBV5-5 and TRBJ2-4; tentatively, D is TRBD2 (7 bases). Germline V gene data show CDR1 as SGHKS and CDR2 as YYEKEE (reference sequence). This CDR3 has 16 residues. Trimming pared 4 bases from V and 0 bases from J, leaving 14 bases between. CDR3 nucleotide sequence: TGTGCCAGCAGCAGGGAGGGGGATCTAGCCAAAAACATTCAGTACTTC. This encodes CASSREGDLAKNIQYF.